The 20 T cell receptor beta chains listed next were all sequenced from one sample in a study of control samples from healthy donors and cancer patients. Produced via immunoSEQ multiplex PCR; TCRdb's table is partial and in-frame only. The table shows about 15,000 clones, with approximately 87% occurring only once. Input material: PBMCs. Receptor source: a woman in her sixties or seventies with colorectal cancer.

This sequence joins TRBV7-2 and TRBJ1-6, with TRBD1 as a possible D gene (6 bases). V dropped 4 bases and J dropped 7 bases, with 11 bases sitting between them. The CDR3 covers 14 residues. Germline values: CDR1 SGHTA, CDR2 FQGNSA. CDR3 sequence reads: CASSYRQANSPLHF. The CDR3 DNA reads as TGTGCCAGCAGCTACCGACAGGCCAATTCACCCCTCCACTTT.

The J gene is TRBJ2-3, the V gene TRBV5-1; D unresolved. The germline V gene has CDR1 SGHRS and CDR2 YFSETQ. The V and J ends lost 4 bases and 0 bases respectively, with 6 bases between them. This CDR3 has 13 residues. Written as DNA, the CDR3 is TGCGCCAGCAGCACCGTGAGCACAGATACGCAGTATTTT. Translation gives CASSTVSTDTQYF.

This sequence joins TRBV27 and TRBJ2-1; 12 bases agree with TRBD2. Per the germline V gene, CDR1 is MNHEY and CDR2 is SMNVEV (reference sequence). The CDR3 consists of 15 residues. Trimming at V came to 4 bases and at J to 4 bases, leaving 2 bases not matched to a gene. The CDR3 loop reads CASSWGLAGYNEQFF. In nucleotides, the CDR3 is TGTGCCAGCAGTTGGGGACTAGCGGGTTACAATGAGCAGTTCTTC.

The CDR3 DNA is TGTGCCAGCTCATCCGGGACGGAGAACACTGAAGCTTTCTTT. Amino acid sequence: CASSSGTENTEAFF. The V call is TRBV18, the J call TRBJ1-1; D is possibly TRBD1 (5 bases). Germline lookup yields CDR1 KGHSH and CDR2 LQKENI. V was pared by 5 bases and J by 1 base, with 11 bases between. The CDR3 covers 14 residues.

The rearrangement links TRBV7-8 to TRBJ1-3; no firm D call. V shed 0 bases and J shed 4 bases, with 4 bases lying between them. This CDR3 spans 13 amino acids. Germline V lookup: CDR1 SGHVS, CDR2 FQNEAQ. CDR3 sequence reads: CASSLATGNTIYF. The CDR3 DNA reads TGTGCCAGCAGCTTAGCGACCGGAAACACCATATATTTT.

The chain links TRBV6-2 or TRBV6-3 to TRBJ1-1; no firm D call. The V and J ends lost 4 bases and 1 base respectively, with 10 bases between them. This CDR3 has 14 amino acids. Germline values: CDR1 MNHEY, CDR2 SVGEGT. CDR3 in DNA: TGTGCCAGCAGTTCACACACCGGGAACACTGAAGCTTTCTTT. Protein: CASSSHTGNTEAFF.

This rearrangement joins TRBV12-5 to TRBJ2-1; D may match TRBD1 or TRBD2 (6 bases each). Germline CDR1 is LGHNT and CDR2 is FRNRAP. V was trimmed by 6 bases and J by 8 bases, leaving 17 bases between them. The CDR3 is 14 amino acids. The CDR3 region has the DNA TGTGCTAGTGGGAGACTAGGGGGGAGCGATGAGCAGTTCTTC. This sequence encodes CASGRLGGSDEQFF.

DNA for the CDR3: TGTGCCATTGGGACAGGGCACTCTGGGGCCAACGTCCTGACTTTC. This encodes CAIGTGHSGANVLTF. The V and J genes are TRBV10-3 and TRBJ2-6; 9 bases map to TRBD1. With V trimmed by 9 bases and J by 0 bases, 3 bases remained unmatched. Looked up from germline, CDR1 is ENHRY and CDR2 is SYGVKD. The CDR3 is made up of 15 amino acids.

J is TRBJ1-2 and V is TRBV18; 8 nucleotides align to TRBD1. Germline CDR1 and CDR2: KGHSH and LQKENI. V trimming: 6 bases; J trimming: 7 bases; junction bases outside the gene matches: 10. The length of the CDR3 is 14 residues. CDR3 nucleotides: TGTGCCAGCTCCCCGGGACAGGAGGCTATTGGCTACACCTTC. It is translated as CASSPGQEAIGYTF.

CDR3 in amino acids: CASGTSPGFF. CDR3 coding DNA: TGTGCCAGCGGGACTTCCCCCGGGTTCTTC. The gene calls are TRBV28 and TRBJ2-1; possibly TRBD2 for D (6 bases). This CDR3 comprises 10 residues. From germline, CDR1 is MDHEN and CDR2 SYDVKM. The ends were cut back, 8 bases at V and 15 bases at J, with 14 bases in the middle.

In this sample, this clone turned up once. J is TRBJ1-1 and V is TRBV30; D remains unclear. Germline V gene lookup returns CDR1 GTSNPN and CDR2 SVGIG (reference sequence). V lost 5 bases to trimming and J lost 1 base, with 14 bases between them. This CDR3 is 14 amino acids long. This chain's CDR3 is CAWAPGNRNTEAFF. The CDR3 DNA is TGTGCCTGGGCCCCGGGGAATCGGAACACTGAAGCTTTCTTT. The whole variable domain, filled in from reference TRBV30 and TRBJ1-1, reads SQTIHQWPATLVQPVGSPLSLECTVEGTSNPNLYWYRQAAGRGLQLLFYSVGIGQISSEVPQNLSASRPQDRQFILSSKKLLLSDSGFYLCAWAPGNRNTEAFFGQGTRLTVV.

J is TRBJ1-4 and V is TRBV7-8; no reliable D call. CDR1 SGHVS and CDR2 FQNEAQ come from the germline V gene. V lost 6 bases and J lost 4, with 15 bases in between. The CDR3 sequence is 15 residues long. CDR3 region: CASRPSVLDNEKLFF. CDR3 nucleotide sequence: TGTGCCAGCAGGCCGAGTGTCTTAGATAATGAAAAACTGTTTTTT.

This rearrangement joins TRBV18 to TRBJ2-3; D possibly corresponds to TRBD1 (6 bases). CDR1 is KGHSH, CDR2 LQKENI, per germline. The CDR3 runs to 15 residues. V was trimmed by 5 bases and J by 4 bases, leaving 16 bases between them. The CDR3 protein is CASSAGQGHPDTQYF. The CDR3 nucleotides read TGTGCCAGCTCAGCGGGCCAGGGGCACCCAGATACGCAGTATTTT. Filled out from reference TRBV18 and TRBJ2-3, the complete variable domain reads NAGVMQNPRHLVRRRGQEARLRCSPMKGHSHVYWYRQLPEEGLKFMVYLQKENIIDESGMPKERFSAEFPKEGPSILRIQQVVRGDSAAYFCASSAGQGHPDTQYFGPGTRLTVL.

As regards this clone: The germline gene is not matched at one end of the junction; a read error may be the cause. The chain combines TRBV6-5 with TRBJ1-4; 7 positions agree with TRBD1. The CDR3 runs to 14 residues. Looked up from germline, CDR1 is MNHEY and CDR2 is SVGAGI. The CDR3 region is CASSDSKGAEKLFF. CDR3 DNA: TGTGCCAGCAGTGACTCTAAGGGGGCTGAAAAACTGTTTTTT.

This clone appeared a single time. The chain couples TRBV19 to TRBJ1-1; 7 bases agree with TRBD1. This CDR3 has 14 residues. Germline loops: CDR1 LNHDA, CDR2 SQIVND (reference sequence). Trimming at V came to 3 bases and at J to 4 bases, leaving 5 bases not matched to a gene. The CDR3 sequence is CASSIAAGGTEAFF. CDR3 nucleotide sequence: TGTGCCAGTAGTATCGCGGCAGGGGGCACTGAAGCTTTCTTT.

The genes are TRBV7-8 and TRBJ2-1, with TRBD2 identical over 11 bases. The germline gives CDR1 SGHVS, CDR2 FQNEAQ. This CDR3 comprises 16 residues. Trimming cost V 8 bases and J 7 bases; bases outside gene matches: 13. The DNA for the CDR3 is TGTGCCAGCGGGGATCAGGGACTAGCGGCTTTTAATGAGCAGTTCTTC. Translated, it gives CASGDQGLAAFNEQFF.

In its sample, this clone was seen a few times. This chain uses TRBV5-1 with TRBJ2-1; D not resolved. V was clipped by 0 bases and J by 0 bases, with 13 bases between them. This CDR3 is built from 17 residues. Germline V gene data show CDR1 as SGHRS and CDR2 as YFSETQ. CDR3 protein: CASSLDGLLSSYNEQFF. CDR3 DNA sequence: TGCGCCAGCAGCTTGGATGGTTTGTTGAGCTCCTACAATGAGCAGTTCTTC.

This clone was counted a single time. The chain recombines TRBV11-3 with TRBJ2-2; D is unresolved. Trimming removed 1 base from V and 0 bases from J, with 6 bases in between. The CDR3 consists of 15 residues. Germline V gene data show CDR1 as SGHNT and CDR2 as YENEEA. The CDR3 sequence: CASSLAVTNTGELFF. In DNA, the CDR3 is TGTGCCAGCAGCTTAGCGGTAACGAACACCGGGGAGCTGTTTTTT.

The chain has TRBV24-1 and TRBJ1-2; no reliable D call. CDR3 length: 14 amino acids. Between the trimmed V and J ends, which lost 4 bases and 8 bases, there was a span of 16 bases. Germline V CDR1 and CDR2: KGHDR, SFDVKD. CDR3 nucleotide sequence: TGTGCCACCAGTGACCCACGGTCTTTAAGCGGCTACACCTTC. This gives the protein CATSDPRSLSGYTF.

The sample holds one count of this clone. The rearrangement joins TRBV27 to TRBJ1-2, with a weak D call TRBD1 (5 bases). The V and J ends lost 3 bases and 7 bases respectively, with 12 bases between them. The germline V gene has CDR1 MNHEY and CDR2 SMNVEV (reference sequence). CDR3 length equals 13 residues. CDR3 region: CASSFRQGRGYTF. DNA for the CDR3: TGTGCCAGCAGTTTTAGGCAGGGACGTGGCTACACCTTC.